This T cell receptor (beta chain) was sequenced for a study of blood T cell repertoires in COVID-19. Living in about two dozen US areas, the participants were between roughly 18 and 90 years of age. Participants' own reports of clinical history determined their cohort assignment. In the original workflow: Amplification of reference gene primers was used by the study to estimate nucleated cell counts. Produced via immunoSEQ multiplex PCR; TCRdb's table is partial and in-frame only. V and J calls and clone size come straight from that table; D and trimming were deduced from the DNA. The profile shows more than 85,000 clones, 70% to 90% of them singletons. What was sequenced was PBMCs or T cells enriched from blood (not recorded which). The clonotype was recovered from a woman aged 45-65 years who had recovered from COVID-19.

CDR3 sequence (DNA): TGTGCCACCAGTGATTTGCGGCCGGGTCAAGAGACCCAGTACTTC. It is translated as CATSDLRPGQETQYF. The rearrangement uses TRBV24-1 and TRBJ2-5, with unresolved D. V lost 0 bases to trimming and J lost 2 bases, with 9 bases between them. CDR1 and CDR2 (germline): KGHDR, SFDVKD. The CDR3 loop spans 15 amino acids.